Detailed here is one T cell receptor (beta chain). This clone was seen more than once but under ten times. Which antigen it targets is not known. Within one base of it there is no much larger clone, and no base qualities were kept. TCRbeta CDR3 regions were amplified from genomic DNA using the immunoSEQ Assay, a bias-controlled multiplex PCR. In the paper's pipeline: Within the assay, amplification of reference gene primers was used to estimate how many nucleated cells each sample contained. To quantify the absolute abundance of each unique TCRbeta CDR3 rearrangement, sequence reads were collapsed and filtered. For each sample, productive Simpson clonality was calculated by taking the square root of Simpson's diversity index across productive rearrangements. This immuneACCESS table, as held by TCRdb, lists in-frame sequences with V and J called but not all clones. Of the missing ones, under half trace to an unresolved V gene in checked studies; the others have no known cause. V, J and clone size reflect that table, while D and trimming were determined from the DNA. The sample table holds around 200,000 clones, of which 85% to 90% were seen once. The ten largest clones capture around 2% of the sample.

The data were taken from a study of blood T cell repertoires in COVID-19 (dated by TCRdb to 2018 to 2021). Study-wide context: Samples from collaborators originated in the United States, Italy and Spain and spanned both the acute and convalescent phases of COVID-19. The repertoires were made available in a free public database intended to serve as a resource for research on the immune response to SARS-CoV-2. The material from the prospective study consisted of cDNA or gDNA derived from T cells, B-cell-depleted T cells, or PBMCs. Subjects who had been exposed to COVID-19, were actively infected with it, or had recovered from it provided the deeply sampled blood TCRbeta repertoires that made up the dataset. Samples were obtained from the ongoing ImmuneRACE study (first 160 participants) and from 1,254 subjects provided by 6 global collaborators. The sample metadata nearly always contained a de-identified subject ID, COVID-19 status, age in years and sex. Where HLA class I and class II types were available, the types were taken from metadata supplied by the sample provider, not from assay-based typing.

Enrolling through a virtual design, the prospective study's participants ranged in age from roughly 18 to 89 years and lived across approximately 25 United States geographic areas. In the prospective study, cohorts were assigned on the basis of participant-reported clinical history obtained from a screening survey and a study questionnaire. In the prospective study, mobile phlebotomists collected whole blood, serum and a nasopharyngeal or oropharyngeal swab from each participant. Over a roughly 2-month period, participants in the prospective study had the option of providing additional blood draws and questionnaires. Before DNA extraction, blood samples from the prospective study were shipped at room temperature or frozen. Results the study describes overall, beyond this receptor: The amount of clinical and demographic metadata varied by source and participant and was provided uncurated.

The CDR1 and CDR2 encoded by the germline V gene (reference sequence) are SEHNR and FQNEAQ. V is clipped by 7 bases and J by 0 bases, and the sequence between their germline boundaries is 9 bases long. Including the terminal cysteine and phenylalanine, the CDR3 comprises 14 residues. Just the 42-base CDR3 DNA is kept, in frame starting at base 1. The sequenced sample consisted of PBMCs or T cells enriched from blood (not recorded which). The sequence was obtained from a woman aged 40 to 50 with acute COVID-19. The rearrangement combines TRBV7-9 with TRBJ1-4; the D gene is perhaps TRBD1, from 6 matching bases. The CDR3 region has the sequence CASKGTTTNEKLFF. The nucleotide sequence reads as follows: TGTGCCAGCAAAGGGACAACAACTAATGAAAAACTGTTTTTT.